This T cell receptor (beta chain) was documented in a study of chemoradiotherapy in HPV16-positive cancers. Comments on this clone: The antigen remains undetermined.

CDR3 length: 13 residues. Per germline, CDR1 SNHLY and CDR2 FYNNEI. Losses at the gene ends were 7 bases for V and 4 bases for J; bases not matched to a gene: 6. TCRdb keeps only in-frame clones here, not all; method: immunoSEQ multiplex PCR. The sample consists of over 6,000 clones, roughly 90% of them appearing once. General study results and limits: Candidate HPV-specific clones and E7-related TCR motifs grew in tumor during treatment.

The sequencing used tumor tissue, collected from a patient who underwent chemoradiotherapy. The origin of this receptor is a human donor with HPV-associated anogenital cancer. This chain uses TRBV2 with TRBJ2-5, with 7 bases fitting TRBD1. The DNA of the CDR3 is TGTGCCAGCACTAGGGGGCCGGGAGAGACCCAGTACTTC. This sequence encodes CASTRGPGETQYF. Complete variable domain (other parts from reference TRBV2 and TRBJ2-5): EPEVTQTPSHQVTQMGQEVILRCVPISNHLYFYWYRQILGQKVEFLVSFYNNEISEKSEIFDDQFSVERPDGSNFTLKIRSTKLEDSAMYFCASTRGPGETQYFGPGTRLLVL.